This passage covers 10 T cell receptor beta chains from one sample sequenced in a study of identical twins (dated by TCRdb to the mid-2010s). The library came from 5' RACE. The instrument given in TCRdb is Illumina HiSeq 2000. TCRdb itself trimmed the public reads at Q25 with fastp, ran MiXCR and retained productive beta chains. CDR3 protein duplicates are merged, each entry listing the most common genes and DNA. This sample lists under 900,000 distinct CDR3 sequences; roughly an eighth were detected once. Of the sample, around 1.6% is held by the ten largest clones. This same sample was also part of a study on yellow fever vaccine responses in identical twins.

What was sequenced was PBMCs. The receptor set was obtained from a woman between 18 and 29 years old in good health.

This clonotype was seen at least ten times. The V call is TRBV10-2, the J call TRBJ1-1; the D gene is possibly TRBD1 (6 bases). The CDR3 loop spans 12 amino acids. V was shortened by 3 bases and J by 5 bases, with 7 bases between the two germline ends. CDR1 is WSHSY and CDR2 is SAAADI in the germline V gene. For the CDR3, the DNA is TGCGCCAGCAGTGAAGGGGGAACTGAAGCTTTCTTT. Translated, it gives CASSEGGTEAFF.

The V and J genes are TRBV7-8 and TRBJ2-2, with 9 bases aligning to TRBD2. This CDR3 is built from 17 residues. Germline V CDR1 and CDR2: SGHVS, FQNEAQ. V trimming: 2 bases; J trimming: 5 bases; junction bases outside the gene matches: 9. CDR3 sequence: CASSLNAAGGGTGELFF. The CDR3 region has the DNA TGTGCCAGCAGCTTAAATGCAGCGGGAGGAGGGACCGGGGAGCTGTTTTTT.

This clonotype occurred many times. This sequence joins TRBV4-2 and TRBJ2-1, with 9 positions matching TRBD1. J gave up 6 bases and V 4 bases, and 16 bases lay outside the gene matches. CDR1 is LGHNA and CDR2 is YNFKEQ in the germline V gene. This CDR3 is built from 18 residues. The CDR3, as DNA: TGTGCCAGCAGCCGAAGCCCGGGACAGGGAACTACTGTCAATGAGCAGTTCTTC. Translated: CASSRSPGQGTTVNEQFF.

The V gene is TRBV6-1, the J gene TRBJ2-1; no definite D call. The V gene lost 0 bases and the J gene lost 7 bases, with 4 bases spanning the gap. The CDR3 is made up of 12 amino acids. The germline gives CDR1 MNHNS, CDR2 SASEGT. As DNA, the CDR3 is TGTGCCAGCAGTGAAGCGTGGAATGAGCAGTTCTTC. Translation gives CASSEAWNEQFF.

This clonotype was observed a handful of times. In DNA form, the CDR3 reads TGTGCCACCAGCGGAGGGAGAGGGGTGTTTGAGACCCAGTACTTC. Translating gives CATSGGRGVFETQYF. The J gene is TRBJ2-5, the V gene TRBV15; tentatively, D is TRBD2 (6 bases). V was clipped by 5 bases and J by 5 bases, with 18 bases between them. The CDR3 spans 15 residues. Germline CDR1 reads LNHNV; CDR2 reads YYDKDF (reference sequence). Based on the CDR3 plus reference TRBV15 and TRBJ2-5, the full variable domain is DAMVIQNPRYQVTQFGKPVTLSCSQTLNHNVMYWYQQKSSQAPKLLFHYYDKDFNNEADTPDNFQSRRPNTSFCFLDIRSPGLGDTAMYLCATSGGRGVFETQYFGPGTRLLVL.

The chain is built from TRBV10-3 and TRBJ1-4; TRBD1 aligns across 8 bases. J was trimmed by 4 bases and V by 10 bases; bases with no gene match: 5. Looked up from germline, CDR1 is ENHRY and CDR2 is SYGVKD. CDR3 length: 13 residues. The CDR3 sequence is CATGTGSNEKLFF. CDR3 DNA sequence: TGTGCCACCGGGACAGGAAGTAATGAAAAACTGTTTTTT.

The V call is TRBV11-2, the J call TRBJ2-3; no definite D call. V was pared by 4 bases and J by 3 bases, with 17 bases between. The V gene's germline CDR1 is SGHAT and CDR2 FQNNGV. This CDR3 is built from 16 residues. The CDR3 coding sequence is TGTGCCAGCAGCTCAGACCCCTTGGTGGGGACAGATACGCAGTATTTT. It is translated as CASSSDPLVGTDTQYF.

This clonotype was counted between two and nine times. The gene calls are TRBV12-3 or TRBV12-4 and TRBJ2-1; D not resolved. Trimming removed 7 bases at V and 2 bases at J, with 9 bases between. The CDR3 contains 13 residues. CDR3 nucleotide sequence: TGTGCCAGCACTTTTAGGACCTACAATGAGCAGTTCTTC. Its translation: CASTFRTYNEQFF.

This clonotype appeared many times. J is TRBJ2-2 and V is TRBV7-6; 7 bases are a match to TRBD2. After removal of 1 base from V and 4 bases from J, the junction contained 9 bases not matched to a gene. This CDR3 contains 17 residues. Looked up from germline, CDR1 is SGHVS and CDR2 is FNYEAQ. Here the CDR3 reads CASSLEPGLSSTGELFF. CDR3 sequence (DNA): TGTGCCAGCAGCTTAGAACCGGGACTATCGAGCACCGGGGAGCTGTTTTTT.

CDR3 coding DNA: TGTGCCAGCAGCCAACGGGAGCGCTCCTACAATGAGCAGTTCTTC. Translation gives CASSQRERSYNEQFF. The chain combines TRBV28 with TRBJ2-1; D perhaps matches TRBD2 (6 bases). The V end was cut by 6 bases, the J end by 0 bases, with 12 bases between. The CDR3 loop spans 15 amino acids. Germline V CDR1 and CDR2: MDHEN, SYDVKM.